The clone carrying this T cell receptor (beta chain) came up once. Only in-frame clones appear in the TCRdb table, and some are missing; sequencing was by immunoSEQ multiplex PCR. Here the sample spans 130,000 to 150,000 clones, more than 65% being singletons. This sample was included in a study of blood T cell repertoires in COVID-19. As for the study in general: The United States, Italy and Spain were the sources of the acute and convalescent COVID-19 samples. PBMCs, B-cell-depleted T cells, or T cells were the source of the cDNA or gDNA that made up the material.

What was sequenced was peripheral blood. This TCR was recovered from a man aged 55 to 70 with active or convalescent COVID-19.

The CDR3 coding sequence is TGTGCCAGCAGCCTACATATCCCCCGGGACAGAAGAGGGACCGGGGAGCTGTTTTTT. This gives the protein CASSLHIPRDRRGTGELFF. The chain employs TRBV7-6 and TRBJ2-2; 7 nucleotides match TRBD1. Germline lookup yields CDR1 SGHVS and CDR2 FNYEAQ. The length of the CDR3 is 19 residues. V shed 5 bases and J 5 bases; nucleotides not matched to a gene: 20.